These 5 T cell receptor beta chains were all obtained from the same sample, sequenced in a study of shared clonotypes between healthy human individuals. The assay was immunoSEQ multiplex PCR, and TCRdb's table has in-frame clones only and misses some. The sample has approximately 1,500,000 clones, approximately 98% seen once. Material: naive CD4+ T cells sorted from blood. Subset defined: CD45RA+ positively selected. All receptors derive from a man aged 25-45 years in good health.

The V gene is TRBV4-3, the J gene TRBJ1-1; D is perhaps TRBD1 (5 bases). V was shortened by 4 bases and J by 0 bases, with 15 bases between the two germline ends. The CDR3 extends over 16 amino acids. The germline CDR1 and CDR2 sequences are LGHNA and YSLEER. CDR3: CASSPQFLGVNTEAFF. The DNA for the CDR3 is TGCGCCAGCAGCCCCCAATTTTTAGGGGTGAACACTGAAGCTTTCTTT.

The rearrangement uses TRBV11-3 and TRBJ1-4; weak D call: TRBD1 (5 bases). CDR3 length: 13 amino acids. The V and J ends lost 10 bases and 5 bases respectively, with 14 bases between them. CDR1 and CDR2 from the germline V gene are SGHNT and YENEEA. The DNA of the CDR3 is TGTGCCAAGAAACAGGTAGACAATGAAAAACTGTTTTTT. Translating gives CAKKQVDNEKLFF.

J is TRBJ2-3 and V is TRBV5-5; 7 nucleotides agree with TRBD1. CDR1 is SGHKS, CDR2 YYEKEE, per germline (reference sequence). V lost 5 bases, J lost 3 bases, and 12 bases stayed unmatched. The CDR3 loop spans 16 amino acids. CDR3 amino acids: CASRDGQALRTDTQYF. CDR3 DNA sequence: TGTGCCAGCAGAGATGGACAGGCGTTACGAACAGATACGCAGTATTTT. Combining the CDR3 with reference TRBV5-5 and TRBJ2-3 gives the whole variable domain DAGVTQSPTHLIKTRGQQVTLRCSPISGHKSVSWYQQVLGQGPQFIFQYYEKEERGRGNFPDRFSARQFPNYSSELNVNALLLGDSALYLCASRDGQALRTDTQYFGPGTRLTVL.

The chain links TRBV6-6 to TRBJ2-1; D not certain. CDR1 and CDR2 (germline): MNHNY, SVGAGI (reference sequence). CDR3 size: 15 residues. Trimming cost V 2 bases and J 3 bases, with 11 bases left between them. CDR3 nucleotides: TGTGCCAGCAGTTACCCGAAGAGTGACTACAATGAGCAGTTCTTC. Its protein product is CASSYPKSDYNEQFF.

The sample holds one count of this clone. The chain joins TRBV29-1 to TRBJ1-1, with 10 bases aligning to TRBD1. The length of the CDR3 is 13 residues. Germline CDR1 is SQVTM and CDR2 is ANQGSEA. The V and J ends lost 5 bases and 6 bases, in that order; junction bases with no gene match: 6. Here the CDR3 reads CSVTWTGGAEAFF. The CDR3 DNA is TGCAGCGTTACCTGGACAGGGGGGGCTGAAGCTTTCTTT.